This T cell receptor (beta chain) was profiled in a study of T-cell memory formation after mild COVID-19. A single record per CDR3 protein comes from TCRdb applying MiXCR to the 5' RACE reads. Of tens of thousands of distinct CDR3 sequences in the sample, 9% to 15% are singletons; the top ten hold 20% to 25%. Worth noting for this clonotype: Its antigen is unknown.

The study's findings and limits: CD4/CD8 balance held among clones contracting day 15 to 85, and later expanders leaned CD4+. Pre-infection memory carried some responding clones, suggesting that cross-reactive memory joined.

Germline trimming cut 4 bases from V and 7 bases from J; bases unmatched to any gene: 8. Germline CDR1 and CDR2: SGHTA and FQGTGA. The CDR3 runs to 15 residues. Input material: PBMCs or a T cell subset sorted from them (not recorded which). This clonotype originated in a man younger than 35 who had mild COVID-19 (a few samples of this study predate the infection). Cell type and time point are not known. The chain recombines TRBV7-3 with TRBJ1-2, with TRBD1 matching over 11 bases. The chain's CDR3 is CASSSTGTGGVGYTF. Here the CDR3 DNA reads TGTGCCAGCAGCTCAACCGGGACAGGGGGTGTTGGCTACACCTTC.